Sequencing of this T cell receptor (beta chain) was carried out in a study of T cell repertoires in cytomegalovirus infection. The CDR3 has 16 residues. V lost 1 base and J lost 5, with 20 bases in between. In germline, CDR1 is SQVTM, CDR2 ANQGSEA. A single record per CDR3 protein comes from TCRdb applying MiXCR to the reads. The data hold hundreds of thousands of distinct CDR3 sequences, with 20% to 25% observed a single time. What was sequenced was CD8+ T cells from PBMCs. The origin of this receptor is a human donor in good health (CMV status not recorded). Some clones in this sample may be carry-over from other donors' samples. V gene TRBV29-1 combines with J gene TRBJ2-5; tentative D call: TRBD2 (6 bases). The CDR3 sequence: CSVEVLGPVEGETQYF. The CDR3 region has the DNA TGCAGCGTTGAAGTACTCGGCCCCGTGGAGGGGGAGACCCAGTACTTC.